The 5 T cell receptor beta chains below were found in one sample sequenced in a study of cytotoxic CD8 clonotypes in ibrutinib-treated CLL. Libraries were prepared by immunoSEQ multiplex PCR; TCRdb keeps only in-frame clonotypes and omits some of them. Among 200,000 or so clones listed, roughly 73% were seen once. Sequenced material: PBMCs, taken after 12 months of ibrutinib treatment. The receptors shown here come from a human donor with chronic lymphocytic leukemia.

The chain joins TRBV10-1 to TRBJ1-2; no reliable D call. V was trimmed by 5 bases and J by 7 bases, leaving 17 bases between them. The CDR3 is made up of 14 amino acids. Germline V CDR1 and CDR2: WNHNN, SYGVQD (reference sequence). In nucleotides, the CDR3 is TGCGCCAGCAGTCTTCTAGGGCGCGAAGTTGGCTACACCTTC. Residues: CASSLLGREVGYTF.

The J gene is TRBJ2-5, the V gene TRBV7-9, with 7 bases matching TRBD2. Germline CDR1 SEHNR, CDR2 FQNEAQ (reference sequence). The CDR3 is 16 amino acids. The ends lost 0 bases at V and 4 bases at J; junction bases unmatched: 8. CDR3: CASSLAGSSGRETQYF. The CDR3 coding sequence is TGTGCCAGCAGCTTAGCTGGTTCTAGCGGTAGAGAGACCCAGTACTTC.

About this clone: This clone may be a read error of a much larger clone one base away. The genes are TRBV6-1 and TRBJ2-7; 11 positions agree with TRBD1. V shed 5 bases and J 1 base; nucleotides not matched to a gene: 1. The germline V gene has CDR1 MNHNS and CDR2 SASEGT. CDR3 length: 14 amino acids. The CDR3 protein is CASSWDRGSYEQYF. CDR3 sequence (DNA): TGTGCCAGCAGTTGGGACAGGGGGTCCTACGAGCAGTACTTC.

The chain combines TRBV10-3 with TRBJ2-7; D is perhaps TRBD2 (5 bases). Germline V gene data show CDR1 as ENHRY and CDR2 as SYGVKD. The V gene lost 4 bases and the J gene lost 3 bases, with 16 bases spanning the gap. The CDR3 sequence is 15 residues long. The CDR3 DNA is TGTGCCATCAGTGTTGGTGGTCGGGGTGGCTACGAGCAGTACTTC. Its translation: CAISVGGRGGYEQYF.

The chain joins TRBV6-5 to TRBJ2-7; D may be TRBD1 or TRBD2 (5 bases each). The CDR3 spans 13 residues. With 7 bases removed from V and 2 bases from J, the gap between germline ends came to 12 bases. In germline, CDR1 is MNHEY, CDR2 SVGAGI. The CDR3, as DNA: TGTGCCAGCACCCCCTGGGGACCCTACGAGCAGTACTTC. It codes for CASTPWGPYEQYF.